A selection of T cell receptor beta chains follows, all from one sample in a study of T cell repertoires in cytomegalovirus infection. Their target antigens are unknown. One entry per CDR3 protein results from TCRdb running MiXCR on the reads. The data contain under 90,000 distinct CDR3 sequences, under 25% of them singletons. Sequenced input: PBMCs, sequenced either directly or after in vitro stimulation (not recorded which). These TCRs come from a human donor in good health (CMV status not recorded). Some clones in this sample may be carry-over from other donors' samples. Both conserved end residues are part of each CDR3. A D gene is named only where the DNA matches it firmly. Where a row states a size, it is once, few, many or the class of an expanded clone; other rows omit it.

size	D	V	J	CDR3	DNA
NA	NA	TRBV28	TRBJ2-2	CASSLVGRRELFF	TGTGCCAGCAGTTTGGTCGGACGTAGGGAGCTGTTTTTT
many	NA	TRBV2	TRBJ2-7	CASSGTFGSYEQYF	TGTGCCAGCAGTGGGACTTTCGGATCCTACGAGCAGTACTTC
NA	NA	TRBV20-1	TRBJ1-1	CSASQPAAEAFF	TGCAGTGCTAGCCAACCTGCAGCCGAAGCTTTCTTT
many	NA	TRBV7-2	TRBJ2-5	CASSEQSGTQYF	TGTGCCAGCAGCGAACAATCAGGGACCCAGTACTTC
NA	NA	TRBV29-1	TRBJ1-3	CSVVGRARGGNTIYF	TGCAGCGTTGTTGGGCGGGCACGAGGAGGAAACACCATATATTTT
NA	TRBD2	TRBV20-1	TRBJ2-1	CSARGLAGTRSNEQFF	TGCAGTGCTAGAGGTCTAGCGGGGACTCGTTCGAATGAGCAGTTCTTC
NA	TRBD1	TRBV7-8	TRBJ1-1	CASSSGTGRGNTEAFF	TGTGCCAGCAGCTCCGGGACAGGGCGGGGGAACACTGAAGCTTTCTTT
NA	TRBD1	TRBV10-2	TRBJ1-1	CASGNRGNTEAFF	TGCGCCAGCGGGAACAGGGGAAACACTGAAGCTTTCTTT
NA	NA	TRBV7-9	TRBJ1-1	CASSLASEAFF	TGTGCCAGCAGCTTAGCCAGTGAAGCTTTCTTT
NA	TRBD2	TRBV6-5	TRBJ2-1	CASSYSAGGSYNEQFF	TGTGCCAGCAGTTACAGTGCGGGGGGCTCCTACAATGAGCAGTTCTTC
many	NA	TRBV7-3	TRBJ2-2	CASSLDYNTGELFF	TGTGCCAGCAGCTTGGACTATAACACCGGGGAGCTGTTTTTT
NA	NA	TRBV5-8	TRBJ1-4	CASSLDRYEKLFF	TGTGCCAGCAGCTTGGACCGGTATGAAAAACTGTTTTTT
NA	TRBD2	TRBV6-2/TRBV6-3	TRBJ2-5	CASSLGSGSLQETQYF	TGTGCCAGCAGTTTGGGTAGCGGGAGTCTCCAAGAGACCCAGTACTTC
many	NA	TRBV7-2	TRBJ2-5	CASRVQETQYF	TGTGCCAGCAGGGTTCAAGAGACCCAGTACTTC
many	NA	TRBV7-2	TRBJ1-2	CASSIDRRGNGYTF	TGTGCCAGCAGCATTGACCGACGGGGGAATGGCTACACCTTC
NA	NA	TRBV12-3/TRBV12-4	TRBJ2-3	CASSSLADTQYF	TGTGCCAGCAGTTCGTTAGCAGATACGCAGTATTTT
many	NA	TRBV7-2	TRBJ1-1	CASSFSWETANTEAFF	TGTGCCAGCAGCTTTAGTTGGGAGACAGCGAACACTGAAGCTTTCTTT
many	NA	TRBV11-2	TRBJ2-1	CASELMTSGYNEQFF	TGTGCCAGCGAACTAATGACTAGTGGATACAATGAGCAGTTCTTC
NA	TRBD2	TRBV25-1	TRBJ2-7	CASSEGRLAGVYEQYF	TGTGCCAGCAGTGAAGGTAGGCTAGCGGGAGTCTACGAGCAGTACTTC
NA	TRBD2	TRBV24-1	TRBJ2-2	CATSGWASTSENTGELFF	TGTGCCACCAGTGGATGGGCCAGTACTAGCGAGAACACCGGGGAGCTGTTTTTT
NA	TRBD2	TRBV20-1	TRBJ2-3	CSASPRTSGGDTQYF	TGCAGTGCTAGTCCCAGGACTAGCGGGGGAGATACGCAGTATTTT
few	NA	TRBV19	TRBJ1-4	CASLGRNEKLFF	TGTGCCAGTCTGGGGCGTAATGAAAAACTGTTTTTT
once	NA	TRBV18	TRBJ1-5	CASSPGNQSQHF	TGTGCCAGCTCACCAGGGAATCAGTCCCAGCATTTT
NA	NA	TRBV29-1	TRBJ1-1	CSVLGQNTEAFF	TGCAGCGTTCTGGGCCAGAACACTGAAGCTTTCTTT
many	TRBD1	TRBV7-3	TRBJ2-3	CASSQDRGTDTQYF	TGTGCCAGCAGCCAAGACAGGGGCACAGATACGCAGTATTTT
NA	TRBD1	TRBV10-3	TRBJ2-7	CAISGPDRTKSYEQYF	TGTGCCATCAGTGGCCCGGACAGGACCAAATCCTACGAGCAGTACTTC
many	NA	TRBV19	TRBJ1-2	CASSIELGANYGYTF	TGTGCCAGTAGTATAGAGCTAGGGGCTAACTATGGCTACACCTTC
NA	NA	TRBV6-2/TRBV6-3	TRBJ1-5	CARIDGAAKDF	TGTGCCAGGATAGATGGGGCCGCCAAGGATTTT
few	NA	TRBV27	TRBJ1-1	CASSPERYTEAFF	TGTGCCAGCAGTCCGGAACGATACACTGAAGCTTTCTTT
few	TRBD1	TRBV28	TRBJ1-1	CASTDEGAIMNTEAFF	TGTGCCAGCACCGATGAGGGGGCCATCATGAACACTGAAGCTTTCTTT
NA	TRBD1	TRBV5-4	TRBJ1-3	CASSRDRGTGVSGNTIYF	TGTGCCAGCAGCCGGGACAGGGGGACCGGAGTGTCTGGAAACACCATATATTTT
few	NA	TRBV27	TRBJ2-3	CASSLVRGDTQYF	TGTGCCAGCAGTTTAGTGAGGGGAGATACGCAGTATTTT
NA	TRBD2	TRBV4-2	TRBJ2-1	CASSQGGAGPYNEQFF	TGTGCCAGCAGCCAAGGGGGAGCGGGACCTTACAATGAGCAGTTCTTC
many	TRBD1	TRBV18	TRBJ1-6	CASSPLTGVNSPLHF	TGTGCCAGCTCACCTCTTACAGGGGTTAATTCACCCCTCCACTTT
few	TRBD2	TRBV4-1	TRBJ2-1	CASSPIPGLAGNEQFF	TGCGCCAGCAGCCCCATACCGGGACTAGCGGGTAATGAGCAGTTCTTC
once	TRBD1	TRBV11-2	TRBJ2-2	CASNPGQGFGELFF	TGTGCCAGCAATCCGGGACAGGGTTTCGGGGAGCTGTTTTTT
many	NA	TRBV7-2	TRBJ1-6	CASSDGGVGLPRSPLHF	TGTGCCAGCAGCGACGGAGGGGTTGGACTCCCGAGGTCACCCCTCCACTTT
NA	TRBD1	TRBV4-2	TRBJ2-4	CASSQEGTGTAKNIQYF	TGTGCCAGCAGCCAAGAAGGGACAGGGACAGCCAAAAACATTCAGTACTTC
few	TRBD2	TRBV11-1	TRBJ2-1	CASSRTSGSLRTLNEQFF	TGTGCCAGCAGCCGGACTAGCGGGAGTCTAAGGACATTGAATGAGCAGTTCTTC
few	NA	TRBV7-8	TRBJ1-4	CASSLQITGPTTNEKLFF	TGTGCCAGCAGCCTACAAATAACAGGACCAACAACTAATGAAAAACTGTTTTTT
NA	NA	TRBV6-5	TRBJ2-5	CASSYFAVRGETQYF	TGTGCCAGCAGTTACTTTGCGGTCAGGGGAGAGACCCAGTACTTC
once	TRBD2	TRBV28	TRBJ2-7	CASSGGVSCEQYF	TGTGCCAGCAGCGGGGGGGTCTCCTGCGAGCAGTACTTC
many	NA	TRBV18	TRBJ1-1	CASSPEIRGPEAFF	TGTGCCAGCTCACCAGAAATACGGGGCCCTGAAGCTTTCTTT
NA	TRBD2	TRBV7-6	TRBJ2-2	CASSLGTSGTTGELFF	TGTGCCAGCAGCTTAGGAACTAGCGGGACCACCGGGGAGCTGTTTTTT
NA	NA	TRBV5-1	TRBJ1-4	CASSPSEEKLFF	TGCGCCAGCAGCCCCTCGGAGGAAAAACTGTTTTTT
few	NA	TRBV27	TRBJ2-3	CASSSLQHTDTQYF	TGTGCCAGCAGTTCTCTCCAGCACACAGATACGCAGTATTTT
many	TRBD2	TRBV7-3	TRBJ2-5	CASSLGLAEYQETQYF	TGTGCCAGCAGCTTGGGACTAGCGGAGTACCAAGAGACCCAGTACTTC
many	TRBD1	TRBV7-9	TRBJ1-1	CASSFAGTGTMNTEAFF	TGTGCCAGCAGCTTTGCCGGGACAGGGACCATGAACACTGAAGCTTTCTTT
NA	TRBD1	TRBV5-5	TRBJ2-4	CASSFGGQGANIQYF	TGTGCCAGCAGCTTTGGTGGACAGGGGGCAAACATTCAGTACTTC
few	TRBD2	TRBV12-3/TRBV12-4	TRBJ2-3	CASSWASGSSSTDTQYF	TGTGCCAGCAGTTGGGCTAGCGGGAGCTCTAGCACAGATACGCAGTATTTT
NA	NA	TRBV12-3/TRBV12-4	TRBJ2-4	CASSRGGRREDIQYF	TGTGCCAGCAGCCGAGGGGGGAGGAGGGAGGACATTCAGTACTTC